This T cell receptor (beta chain) was identified during a study of cytomegalovirus exposure and HLA in healthy donors. General study results and limits: In a later analysis, HLA-C alleles had the fewest associated TCRs, DRB1 alleles the most.

It was with 60 Vbeta and 13 Jbeta primers that the PCR ran. Sequenced by immunoSEQ multiplex PCR; TCRdb stores in-frame clones only, minus some. The table has 60,000 to 70,000 clones, roughly 70% seen once. As for this clone: Its antigen is still unknown.

CDR1 GTSNPN and CDR2 SVGIG come from the germline V gene (reference sequence). Trimming stripped 5 bases from V and 6 bases from J, with 13 bases between. This CDR3 is 13 amino acids long. The chain uses TRBV30 and TRBJ1-4; D is unclear. Sequencing used PBMCs. The receptor comes from a woman aged 25 to 39 in good health and CMV-seronegative. CDR3: CAWGPGKDEKLFF. CDR3 coding DNA: TGTGCCTGGGGCCCCGGGAAAGATGAAAAACTGTTTTTT.